This passage covers 25 T cell receptor beta chains from one sample sequenced in a study of cytomegalovirus exposure and HLA in healthy donors. The PCR employed 60 Vbeta primers together with 13 Jbeta primers. Measured with immunoSEQ multiplex PCR; TCRdb has only the in-frame clones, and not every one. The sample lists over 100,000 clones, less than 85% occurring once. The specimen was PBMCs. The receptors come from a woman between 40 and 50 years old in good health and CMV-seropositive.

The V call is TRBV11-1, the J call TRBJ2-3, with TRBD1 as a possible D gene (6 bases). The ends were cut back, 4 bases at V and 6 bases at J, with 17 bases in the middle. The CDR3 runs 15 residues. Germline V gene lookup returns CDR1 SGHAT and CDR2 FQDESV (reference sequence). This CDR3 reads CASSSKGETFDTQYF. CDR3 nucleotide sequence: TGTGCCAGCAGCTCCAAGGGGGAAACCTTCGATACGCAGTATTTT.

The rearrangement links TRBV7-9 to TRBJ1-1; D is ambiguous. Germline values: CDR1 SEHNR, CDR2 FQNEAQ (reference sequence). V lost 5 bases and J 4 bases, leaving 8 bases between the germline ends. The CDR3 totals 12 residues. DNA for the CDR3: TGTGCCAGCAGCCCCTCCGGCACTGAAGCTTTCTTT. This gives the protein CASSPSGTEAFF.

In regard to this clone: The same CDR3 also results from other DNA sequences found in this sample. J is TRBJ1-5 and V is TRBV7-9; D is unclear. Germline CDR1 and CDR2: SEHNR and FQNEAQ (reference sequence). The length of the CDR3 is 15 residues. Deletions cut 0 bases from V and 2 bases from J, with 8 bases between. The CDR3, as DNA: TGTGCCAGCAGCTTAGCTGCCGGGGGCAATCAGCCCCAGCATTTT. As protein: CASSLAAGGNQPQHF. Drawing the rest from reference TRBV7-9 and TRBJ1-5, the complete variable domain is DTGVSQNPRHKITKRGQNVTFRCDPISEHNRLYWYRQTLGQGPEFLTYFQNEAQLEKSRLLSDRFSAERPKGSFSTLEIQRTEQGDSAMYLCASSLAAGGNQPQHFGDGTRLSIL.

As regards this clone: Because it lacks the conserved phenylalanine or tryptophan at the end, this CDR3 is likely a read error. The DNA is left out, because the CDR3 cannot be placed on it with certainty; the CDR3 is given as TCRdb lists it. J is TRBJ2-4 and V is TRBV30; no check of the table's D call, TRBD2, against the DNA was made. Germline V gene lookup returns CDR1 GTSNPN and CDR2 SVGIG (reference sequence). 15 amino acids form the CDR3, both terminal residues included. This chain's CDR3 is CAWSVSDLAKNIQSS.

The chain has TRBV6-5 and TRBJ1-5; D might be TRBD1 (5 bases). The germline V and J ends were trimmed by 8 bases and 6 bases, with 14 bases remaining between them. Germline CDR1 and CDR2: MNHEY and SVGAGI. This CDR3 has 13 residues. CDR3 residues: CASRGGDGQPQHF. For the CDR3, the DNA is TGTGCCAGCCGCGGCGGGGACGGTCAGCCCCAGCATTTT.

The V call is TRBV7-2, the J call TRBJ2-5; 9 positions match TRBD1. The germline gives CDR1 SGHTA, CDR2 FQGNSA. V lost 4 bases, J lost 5 bases, and 5 bases stayed unmatched. The CDR3 spans 14 residues. The CDR3: CASSYRGRMETQYF. As DNA, the CDR3 is TGTGCCAGCAGCTACAGGGGGCGGATGGAGACCCAGTACTTC.

This clone was seen a handful of times. V and J are TRBV2 and TRBJ2-7; possibly TRBD1 for D (5 bases). V shed 10 bases and J shed 0 bases, with 13 bases lying between them. CDR1 is SNHLY, CDR2 FYNNEI, per germline. The CDR3 is made up of 13 amino acids. CDR3 sequence reads: CATTYRSSYEQYF. As DNA, the CDR3 is TGTGCCACGACGTACAGGAGCTCCTACGAGCAGTACTTC. The variable domain in full, completed from reference TRBV2 and TRBJ2-7, reads EPEVTQTPSHQVTQMGQEVILRCVPISNHLYFYWYRQILGQKVEFLVSFYNNEISEKSEIFDDQFSVERPDGSNFTLKIRSTKLEDSAMYFCATTYRSSYEQYFGPGTRLTVT.

With respect to this clone: Other DNA sequences in this sample translate to the same CDR3. V usage is TRBV2 and J usage is TRBJ1-6; possible D gene TRBD1, 6 bases. This CDR3 is built from 14 residues. Per the germline V gene, CDR1 is SNHLY and CDR2 is FYNNEI. Between the trimmed V and J ends, which lost 6 bases and 6 bases, there was a span of 12 bases. DNA of the CDR3: TGTGCCAGCAGAGAGGACAGCCCTAATTCACCCCTCCACTTT. It is translated as CASREDSPNSPLHF.

Worth noting for this clone: This same CDR3 is encoded by further DNA sequences in the sample. The rearrangement links TRBV7-2 to TRBJ2-1; 7 nucleotides line up with TRBD1. Trimming took 5 bases from V and 6 from J; bases not matched to a gene: 7. The V gene's germline CDR1 is SGHTA and CDR2 FQGNSA. The CDR3 extends over 14 amino acids. The CDR3 coding sequence is TGTGCCAGCAGCCTGGGACAGCGTCTCAATGAGCAGTTCTTC. Translating gives CASSLGQRLNEQFF.

J is TRBJ1-4 and V is TRBV7-6; D remains unclear. Trimming took off 6 bases at V and 7 bases at J, with 15 bases between the two ends. The CDR3 extends over 14 amino acids. Germline CDR1 and CDR2: SGHVS and FNYEAQ. The CDR3 reads CASSSRAGGEKLFF. CDR3 nucleotide sequence: TGTGCCAGCAGTTCCCGGGCGGGAGGTGAAAAACTGTTTTTT. The full variable domain, completed using reference TRBV7-6 and TRBJ1-4, is GAGVSQSPRYKVTKRGQDVALRCDPISGHVSLYWYRQALGQGPEFLTYFNYEAQQDKSGLPNDRFSAERPEGSISTLTIQRTEQRDSAMYRCASSSRAGGEKLFFGSGTQLSVL.

The J gene is TRBJ2-7, the V gene TRBV7-3, with 12 bases matching TRBD2. Trimming removed 4 bases from V and 4 bases from J; junction bases left unmatched: 5. The CDR3 extends over 15 amino acids. Per germline, CDR1 SGHTA and CDR2 FQGTGA. CDR3 sequence reads: CASSSLAGGRYEQYF. The DNA for the CDR3 is TGTGCCAGCAGCTCTCTAGCGGGAGGGCGGTACGAGCAGTACTTC.

This sequence joins TRBV28 and TRBJ2-3, with D unclear. The CDR3 is 12 residues long. The V end was cut by 5 bases, the J end by 5 bases, with 8 bases between. Germline lookup yields CDR1 MDHEN and CDR2 SYDVKM. The CDR3 here is CASSPPGDTQYF. As DNA, the CDR3 is TGTGCCAGCAGTCCACCCGGAGATACGCAGTATTTT.

The rearrangement uses TRBV6-1 and TRBJ2-2; unclear D gene. The germline V gene encodes CDR1 MNHNS and CDR2 SASEGT. The V end was cut by 6 bases, the J end by 5 bases, with 7 bases between. There are 12 residues in the CDR3. The CDR3 protein is CASRWQTGELFF. The CDR3 bases are TGTGCCAGCAGGTGGCAGACCGGGGAGCTGTTTTTT.

The genes are TRBV6-4 and TRBJ2-6, with D tentatively TRBD2 (6 bases). Germline CDR1 MRHNA, CDR2 SNTAGT. This CDR3 is built from 15 residues. V was shortened by 5 bases and J by 0 bases, with 8 bases between the two germline ends. The CDR3 DNA sequence: TGTGCCAGCAGTTTGGAGGGCTCTGGGGCCAACGTCCTGACTTTC. Translating it yields CASSLEGSGANVLTF.

The V call is TRBV2, the J call TRBJ2-3; TRBD1 agrees at 8 bases. CDR1 is SNHLY and CDR2 is FYNNEI in the germline V gene. After removal of 2 bases from V and 1 base from J, the junction contained 8 bases not matched to a gene. The CDR3 extends over 17 amino acids. CDR3 residues: CASSEPMATGGTDTQYF. The CDR3 DNA reads TGTGCCAGCAGTGAACCCATGGCGACAGGGGGCACAGATACGCAGTATTTT. Together with reference TRBV2 and TRBJ2-3, the CDR3 gives the full variable domain: EPEVTQTPSHQVTQMGQEVILRCVPISNHLYFYWYRQILGQKVEFLVSFYNNEISEKSEIFDDQFSVERPDGSNFTLKIRSTKLEDSAMYFCASSEPMATGGTDTQYFGPGTRLTVL.

The chain recombines TRBV27 with TRBJ2-3; D call uncertain. Germline V gene lookup returns CDR1 MNHEY and CDR2 SMNVEV (reference sequence). Deletions cut 3 bases from V and 15 bases from J, with 13 bases between. The CDR3 length is 11 residues. CDR3 residues: CASSFRDISYF. The CDR3 DNA reads TGTGCCAGCAGTTTTCGCGACATCAGCTATTTT.

This sequence joins TRBV28 and TRBJ1-2; 10 bases align to TRBD1. The V gene's germline CDR1 is MDHEN and CDR2 SYDVKM. This CDR3 has 16 residues. The trim removed 6 bases at V and 1 base at J, leaving 8 bases unmatched. The CDR3: CASRERGQGVNYGYTF. The CDR3 DNA follows: TGTGCCAGCAGAGAAAGAGGACAGGGGGTTAACTATGGCTACACCTTC.

This clone was picked up one time. The J gene is TRBJ1-1, the V gene TRBV9, with TRBD1 matching 7 bases. Germline-derived CDR1 and CDR2 are SGDLS and YYNGEE. Trimming cost V 0 bases and J 1 base; bases outside gene matches: 6. The CDR3 is 16 residues long. As DNA, the CDR3 is TGTGCCAGCAGCGTAGTCGGGACAGCCCCGAACACTGAAGCTTTCTTT. It translates to CASSVVGTAPNTEAFF.

The DNA for the CDR3 is TGTGCCATCAGTGATAAAATACAAAGAGAAGCTTTCTTT. The encoded protein is CAISDKIQREAFF. The V and J genes are TRBV10-3 and TRBJ1-1; D gene ambiguous. CDR1 and CDR2 from the germline V gene are ENHRY and SYGVKD. The CDR3 spans 13 residues. V was clipped by 3 bases and J by 8 bases, with 13 bases between them.

The CDR3 here is CASSIGSSGANVLTF. The CDR3 region has the DNA TGTGCCAGCAGTATCGGGTCTTCTGGGGCCAACGTCCTGACTTTC. This chain links TRBV6-1 with TRBJ2-6; no clear D gene. The CDR3 is 15 residues long. The V gene lost 5 bases and the J gene lost 1 base, with 9 bases spanning the gap. Per germline, CDR1 MNHNS and CDR2 SASEGT.

The gene calls are TRBV25-1 and TRBJ1-1; 7 bases are shared with TRBD1. This CDR3 has 13 residues. Unmatched junction bases numbered 4, after V lost 6 bases and J lost 3 bases. Germline V lookup: CDR1 MGHDK, CDR2 SYGVNS. CDR3 protein: CASRDREYTEAFF. The CDR3 DNA sequence: TGTGCCAGCAGAGACAGGGAGTACACTGAAGCTTTCTTT.

This clone is a singleton in its sample. CDR3: CASSPTEEGTEAFF. The CDR3 coding sequence is TGTGCCAGCAGCCCGACCGAGGAGGGCACTGAAGCTTTCTTT. The chain links TRBV9 to TRBJ1-1; unclear D gene. The CDR3 is made up of 14 amino acids. V lost 4 bases to trimming and J lost 4 bases, with 14 bases between them. Per the germline V gene, CDR1 is SGDLS and CDR2 is YYNGEE. The full variable domain, its missing parts supplied by reference TRBV9 and TRBJ1-1, is DSGVTQTPKHLITATGQRVTLRCSPRSGDLSVYWYQQSLDQGLQFLIQYYNGEERAKGNILERFSAQQFPDLHSELNLSSLELGDSALYFCASSPTEEGTEAFFGQGTRLTVV.

The rearrangement joins TRBV7-2 to TRBJ2-3, with 9 bases lining up with TRBD2. The CDR3 runs to 16 residues. Germline assignment: CDR1 SGHTA and CDR2 FQGNSA. With V trimmed by 1 base and J by 4 bases, 6 bases remained unmatched. CDR3: CASSLGAGGPSDTQYF. The DNA of the CDR3 is TGTGCCAGCAGCTTAGGCGCGGGAGGGCCGTCAGATACGCAGTATTTT.

This clone has more than one count but fewer than ten. The rearrangement joins TRBV2 to TRBJ2-1; 10 bases map to TRBD2. Germline V gives CDR1 SNHLY, CDR2 FYNNEI. This CDR3 region has 14 residues. The V segment lost 8 bases and the J segment 1 base; nucleotides outside the gene matches: 2. The CDR3 protein is CASQREGSYNEQFF. CDR3 in DNA: TGTGCCAGCCAGCGGGAGGGGTCCTACAATGAGCAGTTCTTC.

The rearrangement joins TRBV10-3 to TRBJ1-4; no firm D call. Per the germline V gene, CDR1 is ENHRY and CDR2 is SYGVKD. The CDR3 runs 16 residues. V shed 5 bases and J shed 6 bases, with 19 bases lying between them. The CDR3 DNA is TGTGCCATCAGTCCCCTGAGGGAATCGGTTTATGAAAAACTGTTTTTT. Amino acids: CAISPLRESVYEKLFF.